This T cell receptor (beta chain) was found in a study of cytomegalovirus exposure and HLA in healthy donors. In the study overall: Approximately 170 million T cells yielded 117 million unique TCR beta sequences in earlier analysis. Study results and limitations: Analyses of presence/absence relied on an assumption of roughly uniform sequencing depth across donors. Available immune exposure information was restricted to CMV serostatus only.

A word on this clone: As yet, its antigen is unknown.

The V gene lost 3 bases and the J gene lost 3 bases, with 9 bases spanning the gap. The length of the CDR3 is 14 residues. CDR1 GTSNPN and CDR2 SVGIG come from the germline V gene (reference sequence). With 60 Vbeta and 13 Jbeta primers, the PCR was carried out. Using immunoSEQ multiplex PCR, the repertoire was profiled, and TCRdb retains in-frame clones only, with some absent. The sample contains 100,000 to 150,000 clones, approximately 83% of which appear only once. The TCR comes from a girl between 2 and 10 years old in good health and CMV-seronegative. The rearrangement uses TRBV30 and TRBJ1-6, with unresolved D. The sample comprised PBMCs. CDR3 nucleotides: TGTGCCTGGAGGATAGCCCGCTATAATTCACCCCTCCACTTT. Translation gives CAWRIARYNSPLHF.